This T cell receptor (beta chain) was observed in a study of identical twins listed by TCRdb under 2016. The study in broad terms: TCR alpha and beta repertoires from monozygotic twins, unrelated adults of various ages and cord blood were deep-sequenced to test whether fetal clonotypes persist. To rule out contamination, the twin experiments were replicated at different times with different library preparation protocols.

Points the paper makes about the study in general: Zero-insertion analyses could be partly confounded by invariant T cells such as MAIT and iNKT, though diverse VJ usage argued against such confounding for most clonotypes. Because the same donors could not be followed over many years, the conclusions relied on cross-sectional statistical analysis. In monozygotic twins, out-of-frame TCR alpha sharing was systematically underestimated by recombination models, although the models agreed with sharing between unrelated individuals. The excess sharing between twins in beta out-of-frame sequences was weaker because fewer shared sequences reduced the signal-to-noise ratio. Abundant cord blood beta clonotypes carried fewer insertions; young adult naive repertoires showed a weaker similar trend, while memory repertoires showed none. Compared with coincidental sharing between unrelated individuals, out-of-frame TCR alpha sequences shared between twins showed an excess of sequences with low generation probability.

This clonotype has ten or more counts. The antigen it recognizes is unknown. No base quality values were provided; no much bigger clone lies one nucleotide off. Only healthy Caucasian donors were included. Miltenyi CD45RO+ enrichment and human naive T-cell isolation kits were used to isolate memory (CD45RO+) and naive T cells from PBMC. Library preparation employed 5' RACE. These reads were obtained on an Illumina HiSeq 2000. A universal primer binding site was added through template switching, and the final cDNA carried a unique molecular identifier so that TCR cDNA molecules could be counted accurately. First-strand cDNA for TCR alpha and beta chains was synthesized from specific primers in the conserved constant-segment region. To control for contamination, every cDNA library carried two barcodes: a SMART-Mk sample barcode plus Illumina barcodes. TruSeq adapter sequences along with Illumina sample barcodes were introduced in two successive PCR steps. Sequencing of the TCR alpha and beta cDNA libraries was done on the Illumina HiSeq platform using custom primers. The paper's processing steps were these. Unique molecular identifiers were extracted from raw reads with MiGEC, and CDR3 positions were determined with MiXCR. Recombination models were inferred per individual with the repgenHMM and IGoR tools using an EM algorithm. Shared clonotypes were analyzed with the tcR package in R, and sharing was normalized by the product of cloneset sizes. To study raw recombination free of thymic and clonal selection effects, out-of-frame nonproductive sequences were analyzed. TCRdb took the public reads, trimmed them with fastp at Q25, ran MiXCR for clone calling and kept in-frame beta chains. Rows with a matching CDR3 protein are joined into one entry that keeps the most common DNA and genes. Clone size and V and J calls follow TCRdb, not the original study. The sample includes about 150,000 distinct CDR3 sequences, with 3% to 4.5% observed a single time. The ten largest account for around 8.1% of the sample.

The germline V gene provides CDR1 MNHEY and CDR2 SVGEGT. From the cysteine through the phenylalanine, the CDR3 covers 13 amino acids. The entry retains the CDR3 DNA only, 39 bases that are in frame from base 1. The germline ends are 14 bases apart after V is trimmed by 8 bases and J by 4 bases. The chain is assembled from TRBV6-2 or TRBV6-3 and TRBJ1-1; the D gene is unclear. The sequenced sample consisted of memory T cells sorted from blood. Read against the paper, the sample's cell subset or site label means: CD45RO+ enriched T cells. The receptor was derived from a man between 18 and 35 years old in good health. The nucleotide sequence reads TGTGCCAGCGGAGACCGGGTTGCCACTGAAGCTTTCTTT. It is translated as CASGDRVATEAFF.